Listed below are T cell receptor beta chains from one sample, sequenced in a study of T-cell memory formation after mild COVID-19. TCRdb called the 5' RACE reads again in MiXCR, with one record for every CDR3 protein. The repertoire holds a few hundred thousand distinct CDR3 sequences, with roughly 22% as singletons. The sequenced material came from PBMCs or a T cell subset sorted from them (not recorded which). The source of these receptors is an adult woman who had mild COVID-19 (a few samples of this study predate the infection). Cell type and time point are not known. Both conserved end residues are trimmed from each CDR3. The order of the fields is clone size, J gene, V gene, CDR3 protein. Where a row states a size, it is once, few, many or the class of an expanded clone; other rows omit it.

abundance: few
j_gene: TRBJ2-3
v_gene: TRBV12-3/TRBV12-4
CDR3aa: ASRPGNSGGDTQY

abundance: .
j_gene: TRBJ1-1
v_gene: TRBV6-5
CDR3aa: ASNRQKGVNTEAF

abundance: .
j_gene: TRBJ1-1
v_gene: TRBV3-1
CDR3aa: ASSQTGGSAEAF

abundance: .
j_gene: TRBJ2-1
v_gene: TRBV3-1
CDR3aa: ASSQAAPSGYNEQF

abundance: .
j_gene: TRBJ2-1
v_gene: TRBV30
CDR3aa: AWSVGSWNEQF

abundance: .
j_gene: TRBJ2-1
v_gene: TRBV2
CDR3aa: ATGTSGYNEQF

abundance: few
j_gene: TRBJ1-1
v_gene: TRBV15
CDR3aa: ATSRSSLNTEAF

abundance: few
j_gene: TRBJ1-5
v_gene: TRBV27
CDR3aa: ASSLAGLNQPQH

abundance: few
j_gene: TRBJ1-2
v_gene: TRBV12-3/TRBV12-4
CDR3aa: ASSFGISARLSGYT

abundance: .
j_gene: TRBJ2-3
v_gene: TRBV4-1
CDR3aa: ASSQGLSFTGDTQY

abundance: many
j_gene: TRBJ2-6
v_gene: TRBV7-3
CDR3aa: ASSANPQSGANVLT

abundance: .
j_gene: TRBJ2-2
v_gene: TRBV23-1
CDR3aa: ASSPPGQGTGELF

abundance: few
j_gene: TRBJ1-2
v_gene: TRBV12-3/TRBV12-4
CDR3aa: ASTPRGGPYGYT

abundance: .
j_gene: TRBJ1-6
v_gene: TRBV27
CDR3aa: ASSWVGRSPLH

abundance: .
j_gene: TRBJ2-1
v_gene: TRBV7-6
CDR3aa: ASSLADLAGVVEQF

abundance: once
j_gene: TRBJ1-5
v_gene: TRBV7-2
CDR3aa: ASRGQNNQPQH

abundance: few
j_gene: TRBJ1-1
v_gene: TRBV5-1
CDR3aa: ASSYSRGRTEAF

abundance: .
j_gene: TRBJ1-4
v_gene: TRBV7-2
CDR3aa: ASSFRTDEKLF

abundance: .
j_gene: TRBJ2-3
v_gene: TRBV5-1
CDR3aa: ASSSGGVGGTQY

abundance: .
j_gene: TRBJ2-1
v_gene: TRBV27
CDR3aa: ASSFGGGVGDRF

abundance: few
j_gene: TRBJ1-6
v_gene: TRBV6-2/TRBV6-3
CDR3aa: ASSPPWGRNSPLH

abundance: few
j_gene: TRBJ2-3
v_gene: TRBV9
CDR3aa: ASSAQVQWGDTQY

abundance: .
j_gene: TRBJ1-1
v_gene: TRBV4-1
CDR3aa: ASSQGGSMIGNTEAF

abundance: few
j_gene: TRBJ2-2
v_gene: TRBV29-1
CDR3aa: SVRANTGELF

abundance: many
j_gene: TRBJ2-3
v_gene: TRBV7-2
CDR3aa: ASSFPGLAGATDTQY

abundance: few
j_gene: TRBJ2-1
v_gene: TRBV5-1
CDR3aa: ASSLAPGTAF

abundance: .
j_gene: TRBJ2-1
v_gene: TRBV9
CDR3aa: ASSPHPGGGPNNEQF